The clone carrying this T cell receptor beta chain has just a few counts. These data belong to a study of human T cells and chemical hapten exposure. At the level of the study: Donors were sensitized with 2% DPC on the upper inner arm.

Time point described: pre-sensitization, week 0. Treatment indicated: therapeutic diphenylcyclopropenone sensitization with weekly scalp DPC. TCRdb used MiXCR to reprocess the RACE reads, holding one entry per CDR3 protein. The sample lists about 350,000 distinct CDR3 sequences; about 5% were seen once. The CDR3 has 16 residues. Germline V lookup: CDR1 SGHAT, CDR2 FQNNGV. The V and J ends lost 5 bases and 7 bases respectively, with 21 bases between them. The gene calls are TRBV11-2 and TRBJ2-1; a weak D match, TRBD2 (6 bases). This specimen was whole blood, taken in connection with sensitization to the hapten diphenylcyclopropenone (DPC). The receptor's source is a woman under 30 with alopecia areata. Some clones in this sample may be carry-over from other donors' samples. The CDR3 reads CASSPSGDPPRNEQFF. The CDR3 region has the DNA TGTGCCAGCAGCCCGTCGGGGGACCCCCCGAGGAATGAGCAGTTCTTC.